What follows are 23 T cell receptor beta chains derived from one specimen sequenced in a study of cytomegalovirus exposure and HLA in healthy donors. Amplification used 60 Vbeta primers and 13 Jbeta primers. Method: immunoSEQ multiplex PCR; TCRdb's copy keeps in-frame clones and lacks some. This table has about 140,000 clones, roughly a tenth appearing once. Sequencing used PBMCs. The receptors derive from a male donor in good health and CMV-seronegative.

This clone appeared a few times. The V gene is TRBV5-6, the J gene TRBJ2-7; 7 positions agree with TRBD1. Germline trimming cut 3 bases from V and 5 bases from J; bases unmatched to any gene: 8. From germline, CDR1 is SGHDT and CDR2 YYEEEE. CDR3 length: 14 residues. CDR3 nucleotides: TGTGCCAGCAGCTGGGGCAGGGGGAGCGACGAGCAGTACTTC. Residues: CASSWGRGSDEQYF.

The V and J genes are TRBV5-1 and TRBJ2-7; TRBD1 matches 8 bases. The germline gives CDR1 SGHRS, CDR2 YFSETQ. The CDR3 runs 17 residues. The ends lost 0 bases at V and 5 bases at J; junction bases unmatched: 13. The chain's CDR3 is CASSLAATGTGWDEQYF. The CDR3 nucleotides are TGCGCCAGCAGCTTGGCCGCTACAGGGACAGGATGGGACGAGCAGTACTTC.

This clone has more than one count but fewer than ten. This chain connects TRBV28 to TRBJ1-2; TRBD1 agrees at 9 bases. The CDR3 extends over 14 amino acids. CDR1 MDHEN and CDR2 SYDVKM come from the germline V gene. J lost 2 bases, V lost 6 bases, and 4 bases had no gene match. CDR3 sequence: CASRPGQGNYGYTF. Here the CDR3 DNA reads TGTGCCAGCAGGCCGGGACAGGGCAACTATGGCTACACCTTC.

This chain joins TRBV29-1 and TRBJ1-1; D unresolved. Trimming pared 2 bases from V and 1 base from J, leaving 8 bases between. CDR3 length: 13 amino acids. CDR1 and CDR2 from the germline V gene are SQVTM and ANQGSEA. In nucleotides, the CDR3 is TGCAGCGTTGAAAAGAGGGCGAACACTGAAGCTTTCTTT. It translates to CSVEKRANTEAFF.

The rearrangement joins TRBV4-3 to TRBJ2-7; D possibly corresponds to TRBD2 (7 bases). CDR1 and CDR2 from the germline V gene are LGHNA and YSLEER. CDR3 length: 16 residues. Between the trimmed V and J ends, which lost 0 bases and 3 bases, there was a span of 15 bases. The CDR3 DNA is TGCGCCAGCAGCCAAGATCGGAGCGGGACAAGCTACGAGCAGTACTTC. Encoded protein: CASSQDRSGTSYEQYF.

V is TRBV27 and J is TRBJ1-2; 8 bases line up with TRBD1. The germline CDR1 and CDR2 sequences are MNHEY and SMNVEV (reference sequence). J gave up 7 bases and V 3 bases, and 7 bases lay outside the gene matches. This CDR3 region has 14 residues. This chain's CDR3 is CASSFLTGGGGYTF. The CDR3 DNA is TGTGCCAGCAGTTTCCTAACAGGGGGTGGTGGCTACACCTTC.

This clone has a single count. The conserved final phenylalanine or tryptophan is absent from the CDR3, which likely points to a read error. The chain carries TRBV7-9 and TRBJ1-1; TRBD1 is a possible D gene (5 bases). Between the trimmed V and J ends, which lost 4 bases and 2 bases, there was a span of 20 bases. There are 17 residues in the CDR3. Germline lookup yields CDR1 SEHNR and CDR2 FQNEAQ (reference sequence). For the CDR3, the DNA is TGTGCCAGCAGCTATATAACGCCCGACAGAAGCAACACTGAAGCTTTCCTT. This encodes CASSYITPDRSNTEAFL.

CDR3 sequence (DNA): TGTGCCAGCAGCCCCGGACTAGCGGGGGGGCTTGATACGCAGTATTTT. Its translation is CASSPGLAGGLDTQYF. The gene calls are TRBV7-3 and TRBJ2-3; 15 nucleotides align to TRBD2. Germline V CDR1 and CDR2: SGHTA, FQGTGA. Trimming removed 5 bases from V and 6 bases from J; junction bases left unmatched: 6. The CDR3 is made up of 16 amino acids.

This clone occurred a few times. The chain uses TRBV30 and TRBJ1-2; TRBD1 agrees at 9 bases. CDR1 is GTSNPN and CDR2 is SVGIG in the germline V gene (reference sequence). The CDR3 extends over 15 amino acids. The V segment lost 3 bases and the J segment 8 bases; nucleotides outside the gene matches: 13. CDR3 DNA sequence: TGTGCCTGGAGGGAGACAGGGGGTGGCCGAGGGGGCTACACCTTC. Translating gives CAWRETGGGRGGYTF.

The gene calls are TRBV19 and TRBJ2-2; 7 bases line up with TRBD2. Losses at the gene ends were 4 bases for V and 4 bases for J; bases not matched to a gene: 3. Germline V lookup: CDR1 LNHDA, CDR2 SQIVND (reference sequence). This CDR3 has 14 amino acids. The CDR3 region has the DNA TGTGCCAGTAGTAGCGGGGGTTCCACCGGGGAGCTGTTTTTT. Protein sequence: CASSSGGSTGELFF.

This clone has more than one count but fewer than ten. V usage is TRBV6-5 and J usage is TRBJ2-2, with no clear D. Germline CDR1 and CDR2: MNHEY and SVGAGI. This CDR3 has 13 residues. Deletions cut 6 bases from V and 7 bases from J, with 12 bases between. The CDR3 region is CASSPIRVGELFF. CDR3 DNA sequence: TGTGCCAGCAGCCCCATACGGGTCGGGGAGCTGTTTTTT.

There are a few counts of this clone. This chain uses TRBV30 with TRBJ2-4; unclear D gene. This CDR3 has 11 residues. The germline V and J ends were trimmed by 4 bases and 8 bases, with 9 bases remaining between them. Germline V lookup: CDR1 GTSNPN, CDR2 SVGIG (reference sequence). In DNA form, the CDR3 reads TGTGCCTGGAACCTTCGGGACATTCAGTACTTC. The encoded protein is CAWNLRDIQYF.

The chain carries TRBV29-1 and TRBJ2-2, with a weak D call TRBD2 (6 bases). This CDR3 comprises 16 residues. V lost 4 bases and J lost 1, with 16 bases in between. Per germline, CDR1 SQVTM and CDR2 ANQGSEA. CDR3 DNA: TGCAGCGTTGCGGGGGTGGCAGACGGGAACACCGGGGAGCTGTTTTTT. Protein product: CSVAGVADGNTGELFF.

The J gene is TRBJ1-2, the V gene TRBV7-9, with D unresolved. V lost 0 bases to trimming and J lost 6 bases, with 11 bases between them. The CDR3 loop spans 14 amino acids. In germline, CDR1 is SEHNR, CDR2 FQNEAQ (reference sequence). CDR3 protein: CASSLAGASDGYTF. The CDR3 region has the DNA TGTGCCAGCAGCTTAGCGGGCGCTTCCGATGGCTACACCTTC.

This clone was seen a handful of times. The V gene is TRBV2, the J gene TRBJ1-6; the D gene is possibly TRBD1 (5 bases). Trimming pared 4 bases from V and 0 bases from J, leaving 7 bases between. In germline, CDR1 is SNHLY, CDR2 FYNNEI. This CDR3 spans 15 amino acids. CDR3 sequence (DNA): TGTGCCAGCAGTGGACAGTCCTCCTATAATTCACCCCTCCACTTT. Protein sequence: CASSGQSSYNSPLHF.

Only a few counts were recorded for this clone. This sequence joins TRBV9 and TRBJ1-2, with 7 bases lining up with TRBD1. The V segment lost 0 bases and the J segment 0 bases; nucleotides outside the gene matches: 5. Germline loops: CDR1 SGDLS, CDR2 YYNGEE. There are 16 residues in the CDR3. CDR3 protein: CASSVGRTGANYGYTF. CDR3 sequence (DNA): TGTGCCAGCAGCGTAGGCAGGACAGGAGCTAACTATGGCTACACCTTC.

The V call is TRBV5-6, the J call TRBJ1-4; possibly TRBD1 for D (5 bases). Germline lookup yields CDR1 SGHDT and CDR2 YYEEEE. CDR3 length: 14 amino acids. The V and J ends lost 0 bases and 3 bases respectively, with 6 bases between them. The CDR3 DNA reads as TGTGCCAGCAGCTTGGGACAGTCTAATGAAAAACTGTTTTTT. Translated, it gives CASSLGQSNEKLFF.

This clone appeared a few times. The chain has TRBV5-1 and TRBJ2-1; 10 positions agree with TRBD2. V shed 2 bases and J 3 bases; nucleotides not matched to a gene: 2. The CDR3 contains 15 residues. Germline values: CDR1 SGHRS, CDR2 YFSETQ. CDR3 DNA sequence: TGCGCCAGCAGCTTTATAGCGGGGGGCTACAATGAGCAGTTCTTC. Amino acid sequence: CASSFIAGGYNEQFF.

A few counts support this clone. The chain has TRBV28 and TRBJ1-4; 8 bases align to TRBD1. With 2 bases clipped from V and 8 bases from J, the junction kept 10 bases outside the gene matches. CDR3 length: 16 amino acids. Germline V gene sequence: CDR1 MDHEN, CDR2 SYDVKM. CDR3 coding DNA: TGTGCCAGCAGTTTACCGTTGGACAGGGCAGAAGAAAAACTGTTTTTT. This encodes CASSLPLDRAEEKLFF.

The chain uses TRBV6-5 and TRBJ1-2, with D tentatively TRBD1 (6 bases). Per germline, CDR1 MNHEY and CDR2 SVGAGI. Trimming left V 8 bases short and J 4 bases short, with 14 bases between. The CDR3 runs 13 residues. The DNA of the CDR3 is TGTGCCAGCCGATCGACAGGATTCTATGGCTACACCTTC. Translated: CASRSTGFYGYTF.

The rearrangement uses TRBV9 and TRBJ1-1; D remains unclear. CDR3 length: 14 residues. The V and J ends lost 0 bases and 3 bases respectively, with 9 bases between them. Germline CDR1 is SGDLS and CDR2 is YYNGEE. CDR3 sequence reads: CASSVVGTYTEAFF. Here the CDR3 DNA reads TGTGCCAGCAGCGTAGTTGGCACCTACACTGAAGCTTTCTTT.

The chain is built from TRBV6-4 and TRBJ2-3, with 7 positions matching TRBD1. CDR3 length: 14 residues. Germline trimming cut 6 bases from V and 1 base from J; bases unmatched to any gene: 4. CDR1 MRHNA and CDR2 SNTAGT come from the germline V gene. The CDR3: CASSPDRGTDTQYF. CDR3 DNA: TGTGCCAGCAGCCCTGACAGGGGCACAGATACGCAGTATTTT.

There are a few counts of this clone. V usage is TRBV4-3 and J usage is TRBJ2-2; D possibly corresponds to TRBD1 (6 bases). Per the germline V gene, CDR1 is LGHNA and CDR2 is YSLEER. The CDR3 spans 16 residues. V lost 1 base and J lost 4, with 13 bases in between. CDR3 nucleotides: TGCGCCAGCAGCCAAGCTCGAGGGGGAGCCACCGGGGAGCTGTTTTTT. Its protein product is CASSQARGGATGELFF.